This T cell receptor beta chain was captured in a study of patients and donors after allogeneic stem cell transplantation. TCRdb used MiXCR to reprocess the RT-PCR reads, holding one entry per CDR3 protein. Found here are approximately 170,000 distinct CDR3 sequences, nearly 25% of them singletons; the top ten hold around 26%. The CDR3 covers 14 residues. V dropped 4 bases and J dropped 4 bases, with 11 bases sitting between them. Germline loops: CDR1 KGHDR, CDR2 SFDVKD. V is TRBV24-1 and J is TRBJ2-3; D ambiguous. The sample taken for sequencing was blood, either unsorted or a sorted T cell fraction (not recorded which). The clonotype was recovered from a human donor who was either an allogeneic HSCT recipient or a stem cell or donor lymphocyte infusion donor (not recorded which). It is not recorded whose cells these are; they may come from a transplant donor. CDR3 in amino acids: CATSERTSPDTQYF. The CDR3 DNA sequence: TGTGCCACCAGTGAAAGGACCTCCCCAGATACGCAGTATTTT.